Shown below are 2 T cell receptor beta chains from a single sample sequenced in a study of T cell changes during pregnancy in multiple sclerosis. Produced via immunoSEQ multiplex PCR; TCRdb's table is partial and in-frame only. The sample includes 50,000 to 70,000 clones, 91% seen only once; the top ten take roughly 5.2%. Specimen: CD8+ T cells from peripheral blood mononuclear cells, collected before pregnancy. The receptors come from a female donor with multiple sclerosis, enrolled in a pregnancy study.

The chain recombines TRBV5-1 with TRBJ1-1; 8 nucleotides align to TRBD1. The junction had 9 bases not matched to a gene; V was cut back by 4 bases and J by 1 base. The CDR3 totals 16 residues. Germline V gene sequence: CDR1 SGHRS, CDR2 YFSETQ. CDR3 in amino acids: CASSLGQGLRNTEAFF. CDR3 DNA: TGCGCCAGCAGCCTAGGACAGGGCCTTAGGAACACTGAAGCTTTCTTT.

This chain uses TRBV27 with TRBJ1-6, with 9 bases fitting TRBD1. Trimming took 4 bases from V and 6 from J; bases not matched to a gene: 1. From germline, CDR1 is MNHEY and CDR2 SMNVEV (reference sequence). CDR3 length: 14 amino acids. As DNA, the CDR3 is TGTGCCAGCAGTTCGGGACAGGGTAATTCACCCCTCCACTTT. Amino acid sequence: CASSSGQGNSPLHF.